These T cell receptor beta chains were read from a single sample in a study of vaccination effects on CD4 cells after COVID-19. For these TCRs, the target antigens are not known. Clones were read by immunoSEQ multiplex PCR, and TCRdb kept only the in-frame ones, dropping some. The sample includes tens of thousands of clones, approximately 70% seen only once; the top ten take less than 5%. The material sequenced was CD4+ T cells from PBMCs cultured with HCoV-OC43 spike peptides, taken before COVID-19 vaccination. The receptors come from a human donor who received a COVID-19 vaccine. CDR3s include the opening cysteine and the closing phenylalanine or tryptophan. A D gene is named only where the DNA matches it firmly. Size tells how often a clone was seen (once, few, many) or the class of an expanded clone, and some rows leave it out.

J	size	V	D	DNA	CDR3
TRBJ1-2	once	TRBV5-6	NA	TGTGCCAGCAGCTTGGTGGGGATGCAGGGCTACACCTTC	CASSLVGMQGYTF
TRBJ2-5	NA	TRBV6-5	NA	TGTGCCAGCACCCCCGGGAGACTGACGGAGACCCAGTACTTC	CASTPGRLTETQYF
TRBJ2-5	few	TRBV10-3	NA	TGTGCCATCAGTGAGTCGGTATACCAAGAGACCCAGTACTTC	CAISESVYQETQYF
TRBJ1-2	NA	TRBV9	TRBD1	TGTGCCAGCAGCCCCCGACAGGGGGCGAGGTATGGCTACACCTTC	CASSPRQGARYGYTF
TRBJ1-6	NA	TRBV28	NA	TGTGCCAGCAGTGGGGACGGAGCGGGAGATTCACCCCTCCACTTT	CASSGDGAGDSPLHF
TRBJ1-6	NA	TRBV7-8	NA	TGTGCCAGCAGCCGCGCCGCCGGGCCTAATAATTCACCCCTCCACTTT	CASSRAAGPNNSPLHF
TRBJ2-2	once	TRBV9	NA	TGTGCCAGCAGCGTAGGCGGGGCTAACACCGGGGAGCTGTTTTTT	CASSVGGANTGELFF
TRBJ1-1	NA	TRBV6-5	NA	TGTGCCAGCAGTCGGACGGGAATTAACACTGAAGCTTTCTTT	CASSRTGINTEAFF
TRBJ2-3	NA	TRBV27	TRBD2	TGTGCCAGCAGCTGGGCAAAGACTAGCGGGCCTCCAGATACGCAGTATTTT	CASSWAKTSGPPDTQYF
TRBJ1-1	NA	TRBV18	NA	TGTGCCAGCTCACCACGCGGGGGGACTGAAGCTTTCTTT	CASSPRGGTEAFF
TRBJ1-5	NA	TRBV3-1/TRBV3-2	TRBD1	TGTGCCAGCAGCCCGGCGACAGGGGGGTGGCCCCAGCATTTT	CASSPATGGWPQHF
TRBJ2-3	NA	TRBV12-3/TRBV12-4	NA	TGTGCCAGCAGCTGGACAGCCGCAGATACGCAGTATTTT	CASSWTAADTQYF
TRBJ1-2	few	TRBV6-6	NA	TGTGCCAGCAGTGACACGAACGTCTATGGCTACACCTTC	CASSDTNVYGYTF
TRBJ2-5	NA	TRBV5-5	TRBD2	TGTGCCAGCAGCCCCCACACAAGCGGGGGGCCGGTAATAGAGACCCAGTACTTC	CASSPHTSGGPVIETQYF
TRBJ2-6	NA	TRBV10-2	TRBD1	TGCGCCAGCCAGACAGGGGGCTCTGGGGCCAACGTCCTGACTTTC	CASQTGGSGANVLTF
TRBJ2-2	NA	TRBV6-5	TRBD1	TGTGCCAGCAGAAGGACAGGGAGCACCGGGGAGCTGTTTTTT	CASRRTGSTGELFF
TRBJ2-5	NA	TRBV11-3	NA	TGTGCCAGCAGCCTTGGCAGTCGGGTGCTCCAAGAGACCCAGTACTTC	CASSLGSRVLQETQYF
TRBJ2-4	NA	TRBV28	TRBD2	TGTGCCAGCAGTTTAAGCGGGGGGGTAGCCAAAAACATTCAGTACTTC	CASSLSGGVAKNIQYF
TRBJ1-5	NA	TRBV24-1	NA	TGTGCCACCCAACCCGGAGGGTTTAGCAATCAGCCCCAGCATTTT	CATQPGGFSNQPQHF
TRBJ1-3	NA	TRBV19	NA	TGTGCCAGTAGTATCCAACCCGGGCTTGGAAACACCATATATTTT	CASSIQPGLGNTIYF
TRBJ2-2	NA	TRBV6-5	NA	TGTGCCAGCAGTTACAGGGTAGCGAACACCGGGGAGCTGTTTTTT	CASSYRVANTGELFF
TRBJ2-1	NA	TRBV25-1	TRBD2	TGTGCCAGCAGAACCAGCGGGGGCGTATACAATGAGCAGTTCTTC	CASRTSGGVYNEQFF
TRBJ1-2	NA	TRBV19	NA	TGTGCCAGTACCCTCACCAGAGGTACTAACTATGGCTACACCTTC	CASTLTRGTNYGYTF
TRBJ2-1	NA	TRBV9	TRBD2	TGTGCCAGAGGACCTAGCGGGGGGGCTTTTTCCTACAATGAGCAGTTCTTC	CARGPSGGAFSYNEQFF
TRBJ1-3	few	TRBV7-9	NA	TGTGCCAGCAGCCCGACCATGCAGGGGAGACACACCATATATTTT	CASSPTMQGRHTIYF
TRBJ2-5	NA	TRBV27	TRBD1	TGTGCCAGCAGTTCATTGACAGGGCTGCAAGAGACCCAGTACTTC	CASSSLTGLQETQYF
TRBJ2-3	NA	TRBV19	NA	TGTGCCAGTAGTCCCCGTCCAGATACGCAGTATTTT	CASSPRPDTQYF